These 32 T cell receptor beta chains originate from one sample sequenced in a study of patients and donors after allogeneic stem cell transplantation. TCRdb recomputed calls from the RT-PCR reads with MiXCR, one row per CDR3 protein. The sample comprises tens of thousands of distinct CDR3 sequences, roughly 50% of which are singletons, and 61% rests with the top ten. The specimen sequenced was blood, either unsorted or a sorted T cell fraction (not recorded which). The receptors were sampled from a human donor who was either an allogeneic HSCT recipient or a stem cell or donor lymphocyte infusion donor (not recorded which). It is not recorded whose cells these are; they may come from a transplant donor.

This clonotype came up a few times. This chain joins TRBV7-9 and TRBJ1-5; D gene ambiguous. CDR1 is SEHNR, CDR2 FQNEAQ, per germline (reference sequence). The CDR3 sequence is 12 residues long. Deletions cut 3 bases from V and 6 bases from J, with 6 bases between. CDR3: CASSLFGQPQHF. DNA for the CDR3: TGTGCCAGCAGCTTGTTCGGTCAGCCCCAGCATTTT.

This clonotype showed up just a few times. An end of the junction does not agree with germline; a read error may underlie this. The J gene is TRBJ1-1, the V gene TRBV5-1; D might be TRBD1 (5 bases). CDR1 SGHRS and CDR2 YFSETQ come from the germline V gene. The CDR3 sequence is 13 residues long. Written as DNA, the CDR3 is TGCGCCAGCAGTTTGGGGGTTCCCGCTGAAGCTTTCTTT. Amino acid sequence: CASSLGVPAEAFF.

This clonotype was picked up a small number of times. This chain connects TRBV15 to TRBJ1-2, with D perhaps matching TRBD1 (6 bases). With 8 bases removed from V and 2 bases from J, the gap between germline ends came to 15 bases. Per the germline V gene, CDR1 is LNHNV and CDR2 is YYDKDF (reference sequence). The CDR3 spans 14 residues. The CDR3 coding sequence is TGTGCCACCCGGTACCGGGGGCAGAACTATGGCTACACCTTC. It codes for CATRYRGQNYGYTF.

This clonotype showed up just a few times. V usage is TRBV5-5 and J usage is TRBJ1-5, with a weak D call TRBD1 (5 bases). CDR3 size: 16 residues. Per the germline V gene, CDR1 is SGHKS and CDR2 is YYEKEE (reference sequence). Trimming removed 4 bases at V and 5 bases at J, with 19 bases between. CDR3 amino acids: CASSLGRGTYDQPQHF. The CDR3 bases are TGTGCCAGCAGCCTAGGGAGGGGTACATACGATCAGCCCCAGCATTTT.

CDR3 sequence (DNA): TGTGCCAGCAGCCAGGGACTAGCGGGAGGGATAGCCAAAAACATTCAGTACTTC. This codes for CASSQGLAGGIAKNIQYF. The rearrangement joins TRBV11-2 to TRBJ2-4; 16 bases align to TRBD2. CDR3 length equals 18 residues. V was pared by 5 bases and J by 0 bases, with 4 bases of the junction left unmatched. Looked up from germline, CDR1 is SGHAT and CDR2 is FQNNGV. Together with reference TRBV11-2 and TRBJ2-4, the CDR3 gives the full variable domain: EAGVAQSPRYKIIEKRQSVAFWCNPISGHATLYWYQQILGQGPKLLIQFQNNGVVDDSQLPKDRFSAERLKGVDSTLKIQPAKLEDSAVYLCASSQGLAGGIAKNIQYFGAGTRLSVL.

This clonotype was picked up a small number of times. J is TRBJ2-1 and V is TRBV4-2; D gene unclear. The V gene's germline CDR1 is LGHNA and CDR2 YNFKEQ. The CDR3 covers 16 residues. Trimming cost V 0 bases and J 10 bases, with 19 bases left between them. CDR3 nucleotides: TGTGCCAGCAGCCAAGATACGGCTATTATGTATGGGGAGCAGTTCTTC. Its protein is CASSQDTAIMYGEQFF.

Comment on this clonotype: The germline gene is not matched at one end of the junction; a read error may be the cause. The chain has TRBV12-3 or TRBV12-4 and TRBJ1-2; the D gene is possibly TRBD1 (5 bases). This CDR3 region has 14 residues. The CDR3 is CASGFQGSLGGYTF. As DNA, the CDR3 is TGTGCCAGCGGTTTCCAGGGATCGCTAGGTGGCTACACCTTC.

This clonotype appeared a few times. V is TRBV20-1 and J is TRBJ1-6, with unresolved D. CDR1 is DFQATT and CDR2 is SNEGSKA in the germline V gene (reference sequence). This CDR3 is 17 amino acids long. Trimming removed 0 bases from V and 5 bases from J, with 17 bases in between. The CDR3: CSARETPPERHNSPLHF. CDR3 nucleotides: TGCAGTGCTAGAGAAACCCCCCCCGAGAGACATAATTCACCCCTCCACTTT.

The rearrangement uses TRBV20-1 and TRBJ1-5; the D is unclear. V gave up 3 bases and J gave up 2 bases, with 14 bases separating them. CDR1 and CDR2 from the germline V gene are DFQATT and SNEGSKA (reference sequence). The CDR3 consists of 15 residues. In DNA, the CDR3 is TGCAGTGCTAGGGGCTCCTTAGGCGGCAATCAGCCCCAGCATTTT. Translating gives CSARGSLGGNQPQHF.

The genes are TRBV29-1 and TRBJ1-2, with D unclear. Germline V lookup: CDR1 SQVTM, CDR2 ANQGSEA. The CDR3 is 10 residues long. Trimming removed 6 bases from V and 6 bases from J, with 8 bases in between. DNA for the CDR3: TGCAGCGTGAGCGCTGATGGCTACACCTTC. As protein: CSVSADGYTF.

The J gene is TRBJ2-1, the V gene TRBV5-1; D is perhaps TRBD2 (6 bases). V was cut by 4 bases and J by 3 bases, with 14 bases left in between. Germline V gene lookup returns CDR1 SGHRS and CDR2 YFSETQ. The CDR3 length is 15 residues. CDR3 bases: TGCGCCAGCAGCGTAGGGGCGACTAGCTACAATGAGCAGTTCTTC. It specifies CASSVGATSYNEQFF. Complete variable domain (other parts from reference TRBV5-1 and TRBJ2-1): KAGVTQTPRYLIKTRGQQVTLSCSPISGHRSVSWYQQTPGQGLQFLFEYFSETQRNKGNFPGRFSGRQFSNSRSEMNVSTLELGDSALYLCASSVGATSYNEQFFGPGTRLTVL.

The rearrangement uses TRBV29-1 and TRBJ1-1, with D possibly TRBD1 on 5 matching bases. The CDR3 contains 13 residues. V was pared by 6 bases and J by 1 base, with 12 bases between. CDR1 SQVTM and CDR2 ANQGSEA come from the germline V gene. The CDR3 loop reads CSVAGRANTEAFF. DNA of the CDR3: TGCAGCGTGGCAGGGAGGGCGAACACTGAAGCTTTCTTT.

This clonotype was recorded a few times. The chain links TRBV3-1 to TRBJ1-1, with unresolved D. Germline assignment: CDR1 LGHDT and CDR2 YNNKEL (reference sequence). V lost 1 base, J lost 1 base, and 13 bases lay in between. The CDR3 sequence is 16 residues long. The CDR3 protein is CASSQVRGWENTEAFF. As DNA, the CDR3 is TGTGCCAGCAGCCAAGTCCGGGGATGGGAGAACACTGAAGCTTTCTTT.

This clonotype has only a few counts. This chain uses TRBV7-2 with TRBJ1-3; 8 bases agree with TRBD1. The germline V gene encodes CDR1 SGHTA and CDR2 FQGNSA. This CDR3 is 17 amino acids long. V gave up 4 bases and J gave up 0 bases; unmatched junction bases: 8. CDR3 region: CASSYAGTGGSGNTIYF. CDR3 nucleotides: TGTGCCAGCAGCTATGCCGGGACAGGCGGCTCTGGAAACACCATATATTTT.

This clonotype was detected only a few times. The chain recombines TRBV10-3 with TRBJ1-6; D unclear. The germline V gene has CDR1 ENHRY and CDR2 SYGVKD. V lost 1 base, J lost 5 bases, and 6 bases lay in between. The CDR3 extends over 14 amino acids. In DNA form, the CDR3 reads TGTGCCATCAGTGAGTTCGAGGATAATTCACCCCTCCACTTT. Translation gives CAISEFEDNSPLHF.

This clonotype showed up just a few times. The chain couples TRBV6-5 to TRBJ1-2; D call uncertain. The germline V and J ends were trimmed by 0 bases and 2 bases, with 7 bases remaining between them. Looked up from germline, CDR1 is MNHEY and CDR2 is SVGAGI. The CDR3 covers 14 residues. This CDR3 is CASSYSTGNYGYTF. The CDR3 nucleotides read TGTGCCAGCAGTTACTCGACGGGCAACTATGGCTACACCTTC.

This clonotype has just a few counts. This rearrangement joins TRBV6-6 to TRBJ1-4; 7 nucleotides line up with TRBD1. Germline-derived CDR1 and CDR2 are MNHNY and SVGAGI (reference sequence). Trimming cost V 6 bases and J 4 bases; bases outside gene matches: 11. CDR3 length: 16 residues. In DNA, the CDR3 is TGTGCCAGCAGATGGGACAGACAACTGGTTAATGAAAAACTGTTTTTT. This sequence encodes CASRWDRQLVNEKLFF.

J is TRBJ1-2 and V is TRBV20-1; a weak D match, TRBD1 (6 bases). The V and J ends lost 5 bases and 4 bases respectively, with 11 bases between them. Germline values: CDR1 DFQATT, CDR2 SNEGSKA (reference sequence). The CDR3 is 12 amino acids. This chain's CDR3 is CSAYQGSYGYTF. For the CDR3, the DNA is TGCAGTGCTTACCAGGGGAGCTATGGCTACACCTTC.

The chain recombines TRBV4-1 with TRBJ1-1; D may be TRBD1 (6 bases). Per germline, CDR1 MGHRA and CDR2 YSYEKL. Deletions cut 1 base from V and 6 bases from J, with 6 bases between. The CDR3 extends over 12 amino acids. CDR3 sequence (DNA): TGCGCCAGCAGCCAAGGGACAGCTGAAGCTTTCTTT. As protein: CASSQGTAEAFF.

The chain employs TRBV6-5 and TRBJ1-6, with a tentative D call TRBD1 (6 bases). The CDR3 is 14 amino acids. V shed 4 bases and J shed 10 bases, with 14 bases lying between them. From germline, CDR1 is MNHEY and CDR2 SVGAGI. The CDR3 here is CASSLGGAASPLHF. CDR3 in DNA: TGTGCCAGCAGTTTGGGGGGCGCAGCCTCACCCCTCCACTTT.

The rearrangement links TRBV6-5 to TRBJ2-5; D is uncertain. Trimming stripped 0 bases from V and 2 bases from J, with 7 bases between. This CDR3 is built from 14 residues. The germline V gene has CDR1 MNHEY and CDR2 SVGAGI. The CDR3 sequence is CASSYSDGQETQYF. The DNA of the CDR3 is TGTGCCAGCAGTTACTCCGACGGACAAGAGACCCAGTACTTC.

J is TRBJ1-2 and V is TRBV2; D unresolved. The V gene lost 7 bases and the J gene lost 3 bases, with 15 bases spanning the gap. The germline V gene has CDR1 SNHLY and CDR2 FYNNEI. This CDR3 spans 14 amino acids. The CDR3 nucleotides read TGTGCCAGCACCATCCATGGAGTCGACTATGGCTACACCTTC. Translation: CASTIHGVDYGYTF.

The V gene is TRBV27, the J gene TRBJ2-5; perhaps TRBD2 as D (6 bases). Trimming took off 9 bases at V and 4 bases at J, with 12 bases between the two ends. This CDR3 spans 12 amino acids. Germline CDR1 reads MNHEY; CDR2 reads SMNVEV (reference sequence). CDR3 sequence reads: CASTGGRETQYF. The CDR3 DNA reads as TGTGCCAGTACTGGAGGGAGAGAGACCCAGTACTTC.

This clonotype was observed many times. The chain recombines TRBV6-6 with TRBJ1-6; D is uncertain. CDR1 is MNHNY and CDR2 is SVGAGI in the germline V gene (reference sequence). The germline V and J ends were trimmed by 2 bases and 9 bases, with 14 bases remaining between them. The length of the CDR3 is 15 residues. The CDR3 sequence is CASSYEEALLSPLHF. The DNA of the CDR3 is TGTGCCAGCAGTTACGAGGAGGCGCTACTTTCACCCCTCCACTTT.

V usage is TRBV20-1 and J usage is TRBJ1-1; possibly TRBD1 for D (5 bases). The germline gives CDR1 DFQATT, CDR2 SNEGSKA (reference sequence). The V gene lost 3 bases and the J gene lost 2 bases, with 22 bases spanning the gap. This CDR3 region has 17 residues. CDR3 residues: CSARAMGPTRRNTEAFF. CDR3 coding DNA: TGCAGTGCTAGGGCTATGGGACCGACGAGAAGAAACACTGAAGCTTTCTTT.

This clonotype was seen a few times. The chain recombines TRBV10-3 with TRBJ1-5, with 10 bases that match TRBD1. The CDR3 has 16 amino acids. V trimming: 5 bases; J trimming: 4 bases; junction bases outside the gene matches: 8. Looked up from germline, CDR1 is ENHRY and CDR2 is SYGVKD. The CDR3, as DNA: TGTGCCATCAGTCCCGGGACAGGGGAGCGGAATCAGCCCCAGCATTTT. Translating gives CAISPGTGERNQPQHF.

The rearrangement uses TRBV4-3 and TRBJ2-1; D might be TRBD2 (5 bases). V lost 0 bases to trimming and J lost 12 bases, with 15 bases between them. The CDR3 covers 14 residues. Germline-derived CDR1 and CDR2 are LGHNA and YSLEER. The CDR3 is CASSQDFGSSGQFF. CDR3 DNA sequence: TGCGCCAGCAGCCAAGACTTTGGGAGCAGCGGGCAGTTCTTC.

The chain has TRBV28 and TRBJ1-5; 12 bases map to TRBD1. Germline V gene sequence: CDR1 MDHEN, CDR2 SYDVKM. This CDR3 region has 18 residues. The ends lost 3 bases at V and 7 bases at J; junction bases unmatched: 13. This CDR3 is CASSLVGQGASWGQPQHF. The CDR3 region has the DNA TGTGCCAGCAGTTTGGTGGGACAGGGGGCGTCCTGGGGACAGCCCCAGCATTTT.

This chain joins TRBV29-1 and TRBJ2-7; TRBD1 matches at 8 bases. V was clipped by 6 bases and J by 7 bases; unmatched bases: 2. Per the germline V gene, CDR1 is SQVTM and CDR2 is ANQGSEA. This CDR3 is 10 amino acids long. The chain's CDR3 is CSVRDREQYF. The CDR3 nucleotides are TGCAGCGTCCGGGACAGGGAGCAGTACTTC.

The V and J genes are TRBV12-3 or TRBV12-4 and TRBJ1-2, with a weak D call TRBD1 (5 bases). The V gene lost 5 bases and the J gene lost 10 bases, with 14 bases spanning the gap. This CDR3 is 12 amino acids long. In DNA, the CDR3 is TGTGCCAGCAGTCCTCGACAGAACCCCTACACCTTC. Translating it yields CASSPRQNPYTF.

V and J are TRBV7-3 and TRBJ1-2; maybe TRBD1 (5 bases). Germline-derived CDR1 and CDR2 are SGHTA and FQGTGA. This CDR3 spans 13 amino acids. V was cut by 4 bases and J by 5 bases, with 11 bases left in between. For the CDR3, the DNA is TGTGCCAGCAGCTATTTACCAGGGTATGGCTACACCTTC. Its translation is CASSYLPGYGYTF.

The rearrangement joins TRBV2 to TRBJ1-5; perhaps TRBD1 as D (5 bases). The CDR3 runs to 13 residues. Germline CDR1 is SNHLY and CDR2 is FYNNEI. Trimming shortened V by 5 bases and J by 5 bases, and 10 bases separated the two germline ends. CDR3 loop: CASSLTVHQPQHF. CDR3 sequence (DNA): TGTGCCAGCAGTCTGACAGTTCATCAGCCCCAGCATTTT.